What follows describes a single TCR beta chain. This clonotype appeared many times. Its binding antigen is unknown. Within one base of it there is no much larger clone, and no base qualities were kept. This entry belongs to a study of patients with pleural tuberculosis (dated by TCRdb to the mid-2010s). Trimming removed 5 bases from V and 8 bases from J; the gene matches leave 11 bases unexplained. Including the terminal cysteine and phenylalanine, the CDR3 comprises 14 residues. Only the CDR3 DNA is retained, 42 bases long and in frame from the first base. Taken from the germline V gene (reference sequence), the CDR1 and CDR2 loops are LNHDA and SQIVND. Instrument on record: Illumina Genome Analyzer IIx. TCRdb took the public reads, trimmed them with fastp at Q25, ran MiXCR for clone calling and kept in-frame beta chains. Each record represents a unique CDR3 protein, reported with the most common genes and DNA among its rows. The sample table shows almost 30,000 distinct CDR3 sequences, and 15% to 20% are seen once. The top ten clones comprise roughly 3.6% of the sample.

The chain employs TRBV19 and TRBJ1-2, with TRBD1 identical over 7 junction bases. The sequenced sample was peripheral blood. The clonotype originates from a human donor with pleural tuberculosis. CDR3 region: CASSPPDRPGGYTF. The DNA sequence reads TGTGCCAGTAGTCCTCCGGACAGGCCCGGCGGCTACACCTTC.